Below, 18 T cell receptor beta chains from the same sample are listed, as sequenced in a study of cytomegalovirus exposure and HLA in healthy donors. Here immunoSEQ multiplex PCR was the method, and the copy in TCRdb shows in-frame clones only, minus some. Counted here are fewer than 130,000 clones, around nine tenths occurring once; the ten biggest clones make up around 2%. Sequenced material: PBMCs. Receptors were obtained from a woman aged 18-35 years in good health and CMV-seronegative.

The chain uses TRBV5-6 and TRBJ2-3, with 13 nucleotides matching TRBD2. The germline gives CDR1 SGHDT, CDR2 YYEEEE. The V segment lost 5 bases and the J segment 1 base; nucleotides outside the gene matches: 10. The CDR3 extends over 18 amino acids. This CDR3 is CASRAGLAGLGGTDTQYF. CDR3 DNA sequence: TGTGCCAGCAGAGCGGGACTAGCGGGGTTGGGAGGCACAGATACGCAGTATTTT.

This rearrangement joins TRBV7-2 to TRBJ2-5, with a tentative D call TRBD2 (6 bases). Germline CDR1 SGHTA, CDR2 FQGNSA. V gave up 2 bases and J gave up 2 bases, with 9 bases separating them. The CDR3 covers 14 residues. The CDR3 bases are TGTGCCAGCAGCTTATCGCGGGGACAAGAGACCCAGTACTTC. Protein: CASSLSRGQETQYF.

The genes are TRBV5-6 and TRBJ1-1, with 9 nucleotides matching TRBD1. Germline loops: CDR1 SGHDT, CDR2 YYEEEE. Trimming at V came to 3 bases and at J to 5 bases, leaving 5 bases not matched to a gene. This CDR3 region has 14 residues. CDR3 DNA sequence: TGTGCCAGCAGCTGGGGGACAGGGTGGACTGAAGCTTTCTTT. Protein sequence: CASSWGTGWTEAFF. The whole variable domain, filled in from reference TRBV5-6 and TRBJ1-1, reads DAGVTQSPTHLIKTRGQQVTLRCSPKSGHDTVSWYQQALGQGPQFIFQYYEEEERQRGNFPDRFSGHQFPNYSSELNVNALLLGDSALYLCASSWGTGWTEAFFGQGTRLTVV.

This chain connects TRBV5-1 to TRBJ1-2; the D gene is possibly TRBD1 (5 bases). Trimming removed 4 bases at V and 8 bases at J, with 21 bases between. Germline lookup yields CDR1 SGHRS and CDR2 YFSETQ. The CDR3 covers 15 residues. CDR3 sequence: CASSPTPDTIRGYTF. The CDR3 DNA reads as TGCGCCAGCAGCCCCACACCGGACACCATTCGCGGCTACACCTTC.

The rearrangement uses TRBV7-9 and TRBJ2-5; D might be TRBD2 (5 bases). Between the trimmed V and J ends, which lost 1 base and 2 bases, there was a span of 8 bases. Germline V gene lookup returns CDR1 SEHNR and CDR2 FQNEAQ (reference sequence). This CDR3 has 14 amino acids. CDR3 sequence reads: CASSLELGQETQYF. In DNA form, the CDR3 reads TGTGCCAGCAGCTTAGAACTAGGGCAAGAGACCCAGTACTTC. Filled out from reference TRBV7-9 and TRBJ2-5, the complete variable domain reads DTGVSQNPRHKITKRGQNVTFRCDPISEHNRLYWYRQTLGQGPEFLTYFQNEAQLEKSRLLSDRFSAERPKGSFSTLEIQRTEQGDSAMYLCASSLELGQETQYFGPGTRLLVL.

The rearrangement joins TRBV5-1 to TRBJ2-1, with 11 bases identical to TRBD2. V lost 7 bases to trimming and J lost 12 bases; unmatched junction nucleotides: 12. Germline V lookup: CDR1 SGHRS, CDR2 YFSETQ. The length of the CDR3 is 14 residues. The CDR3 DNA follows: TGCGCCAGCGGGGCTAGCGGGAGGTTGGATTGGCAGTTCTTC. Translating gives CASGASGRLDWQFF. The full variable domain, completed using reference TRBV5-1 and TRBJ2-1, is KAGVTQTPRYLIKTRGQQVTLSCSPISGHRSVSWYQQTPGQGLQFLFEYFSETQRNKGNFPGRFSGRQFSNSRSEMNVSTLELGDSALYLCASGASGRLDWQFFGPGTRLTVL.

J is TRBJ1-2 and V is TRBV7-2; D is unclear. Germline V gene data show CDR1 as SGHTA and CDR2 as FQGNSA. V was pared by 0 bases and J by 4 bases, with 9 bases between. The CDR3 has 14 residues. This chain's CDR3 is CASSLAFLPYGYTF. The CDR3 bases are TGTGCCAGCAGCTTAGCGTTTCTCCCCTATGGCTACACCTTC.

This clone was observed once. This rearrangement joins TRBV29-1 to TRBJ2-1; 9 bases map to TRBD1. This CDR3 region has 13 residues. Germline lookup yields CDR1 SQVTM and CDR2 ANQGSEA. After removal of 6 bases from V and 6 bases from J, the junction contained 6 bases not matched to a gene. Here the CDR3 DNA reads TGCAGCGTCTCCGGGACAGGGACCAATGAGCAGTTCTTC. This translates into CSVSGTGTNEQFF.

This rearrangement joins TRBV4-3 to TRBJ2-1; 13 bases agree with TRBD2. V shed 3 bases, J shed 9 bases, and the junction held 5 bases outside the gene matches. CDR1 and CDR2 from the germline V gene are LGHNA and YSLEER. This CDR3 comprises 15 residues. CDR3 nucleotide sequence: TGCGCCAGCAGCCAGGGACTAGCGGGACGGGGTGAGCAGTTCTTC. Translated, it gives CASSQGLAGRGEQFF.

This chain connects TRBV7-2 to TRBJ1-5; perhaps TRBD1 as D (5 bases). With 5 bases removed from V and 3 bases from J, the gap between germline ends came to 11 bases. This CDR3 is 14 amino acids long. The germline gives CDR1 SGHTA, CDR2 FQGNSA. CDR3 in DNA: TGTGCCAGCAGCCACGACAGTATCAATCAGCCCCAGCATTTT. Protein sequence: CASSHDSINQPQHF.

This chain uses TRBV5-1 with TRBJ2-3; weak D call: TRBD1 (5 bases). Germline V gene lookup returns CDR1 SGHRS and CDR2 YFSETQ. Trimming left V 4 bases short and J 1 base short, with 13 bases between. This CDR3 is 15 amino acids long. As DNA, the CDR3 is TGCGCCAGCAGCCCCAGGGATCTGGGCACAGATACGCAGTATTTT. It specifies CASSPRDLGTDTQYF.

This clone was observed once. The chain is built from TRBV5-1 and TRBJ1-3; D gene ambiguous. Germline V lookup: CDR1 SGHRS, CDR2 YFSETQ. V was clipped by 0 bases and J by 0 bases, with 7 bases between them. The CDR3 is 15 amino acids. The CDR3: CASSLAGASGNTIYF. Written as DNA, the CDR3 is TGCGCCAGCAGCTTGGCCGGAGCCTCTGGAAACACCATATATTTT.

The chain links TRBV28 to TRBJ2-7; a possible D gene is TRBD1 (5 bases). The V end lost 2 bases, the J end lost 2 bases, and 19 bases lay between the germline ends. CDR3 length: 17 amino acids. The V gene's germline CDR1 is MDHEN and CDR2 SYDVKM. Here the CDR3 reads CASSLPLQARIPYEQYF. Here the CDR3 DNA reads TGTGCCAGCAGTTTACCCTTACAGGCCCGGATCCCCTACGAGCAGTACTTC.

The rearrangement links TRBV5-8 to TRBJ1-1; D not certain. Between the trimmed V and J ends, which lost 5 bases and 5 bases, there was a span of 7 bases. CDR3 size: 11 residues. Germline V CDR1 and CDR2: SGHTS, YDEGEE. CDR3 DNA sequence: TGTGCCAGCAGGAGGGCTACTGAAGCTTTCTTT. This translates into CASRRATEAFF. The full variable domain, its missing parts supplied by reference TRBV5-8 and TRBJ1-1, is EAGVTQSPTHLIKTRGQQATLRCSPISGHTSVYWYQQALGLGLQFLLWYDEGEERNRGNFPPRFSGRQFPNYSSELNVNALELEDSALYLCASRRATEAFFGQGTRLTVV.

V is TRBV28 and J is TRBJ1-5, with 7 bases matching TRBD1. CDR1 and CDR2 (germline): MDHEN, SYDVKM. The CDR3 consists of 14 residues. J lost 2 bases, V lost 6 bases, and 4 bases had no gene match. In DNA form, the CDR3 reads TGTGCCAGCAGAAACGGACAGGGCAATCAGCCCCAGCATTTT. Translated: CASRNGQGNQPQHF. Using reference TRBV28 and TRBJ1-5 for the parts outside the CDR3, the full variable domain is DVKVTQSSRYLVKRTGEKVFLECVQDMDHENMFWYRQDPGLGLRLIYFSYDVKMKEKGDIPEGYSVSREKKERFSLILESASTNQTSMYLCASRNGQGNQPQHFGDGTRLSIL.

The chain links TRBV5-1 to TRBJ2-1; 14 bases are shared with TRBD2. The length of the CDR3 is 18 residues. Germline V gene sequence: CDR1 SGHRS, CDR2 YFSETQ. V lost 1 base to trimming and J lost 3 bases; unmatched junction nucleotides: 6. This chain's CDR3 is CASSLQTSGGALYNEQFF. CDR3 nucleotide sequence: TGCGCCAGCAGCTTGCAGACTAGCGGGGGGGCCCTCTACAATGAGCAGTTCTTC.

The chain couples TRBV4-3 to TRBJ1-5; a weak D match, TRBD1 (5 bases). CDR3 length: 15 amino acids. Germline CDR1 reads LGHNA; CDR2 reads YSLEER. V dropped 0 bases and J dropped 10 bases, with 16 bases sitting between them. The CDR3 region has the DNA TGCGCCAGCAGCCAAGATTACGGGGGGTTGCGACCCCAGCATTTT. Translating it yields CASSQDYGGLRPQHF.

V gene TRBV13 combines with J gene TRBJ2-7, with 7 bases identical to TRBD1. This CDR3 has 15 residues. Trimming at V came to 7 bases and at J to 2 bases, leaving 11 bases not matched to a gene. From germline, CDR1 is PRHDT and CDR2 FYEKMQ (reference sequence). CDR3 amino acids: CASTGTQDRPYEQYF. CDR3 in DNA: TGTGCCAGCACCGGAACCCAGGACAGGCCCTACGAGCAGTACTTC.